This T cell receptor beta chain was found in a study of blood T cell repertoires in COVID-19. Germline V CDR1 and CDR2: SGHNT, YENEEA. V shed 1 base and J 12 bases; nucleotides not matched to a gene: 5. The CDR3 length is 14 residues. The method was immunoSEQ multiplex PCR; TCRdb's version includes in-frame clones alone and lacks a portion of them. The repertoire holds roughly 68,000 clones, approximately 85% seen once, with 20% to 25% in the top ten. The J gene is TRBJ2-1, the V gene TRBV11-3, with 11 bases fitting TRBD2. The receptor was isolated from a man aged 50-59 years with acute or convalescent COVID-19. Sequenced material: peripheral blood. The CDR3 here is CASSLVTSGGPQFF. The DNA of the CDR3 is TGTGCCAGCAGCTTAGTAACTAGCGGGGGCCCGCAGTTCTTC.